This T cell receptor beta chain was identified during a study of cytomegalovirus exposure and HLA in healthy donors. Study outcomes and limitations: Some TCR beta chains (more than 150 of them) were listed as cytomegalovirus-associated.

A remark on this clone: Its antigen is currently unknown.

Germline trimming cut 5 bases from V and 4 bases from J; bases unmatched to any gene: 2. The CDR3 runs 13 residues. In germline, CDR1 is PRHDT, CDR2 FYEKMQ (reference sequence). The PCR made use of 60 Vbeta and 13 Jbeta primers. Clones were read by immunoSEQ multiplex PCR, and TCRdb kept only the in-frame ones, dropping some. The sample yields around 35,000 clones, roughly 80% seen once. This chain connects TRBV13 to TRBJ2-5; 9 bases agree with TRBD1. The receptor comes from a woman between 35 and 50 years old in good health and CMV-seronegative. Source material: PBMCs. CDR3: CASSRDRVETQYF. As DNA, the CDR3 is TGTGCCAGCAGCCGGGACAGGGTAGAGACCCAGTACTTC.